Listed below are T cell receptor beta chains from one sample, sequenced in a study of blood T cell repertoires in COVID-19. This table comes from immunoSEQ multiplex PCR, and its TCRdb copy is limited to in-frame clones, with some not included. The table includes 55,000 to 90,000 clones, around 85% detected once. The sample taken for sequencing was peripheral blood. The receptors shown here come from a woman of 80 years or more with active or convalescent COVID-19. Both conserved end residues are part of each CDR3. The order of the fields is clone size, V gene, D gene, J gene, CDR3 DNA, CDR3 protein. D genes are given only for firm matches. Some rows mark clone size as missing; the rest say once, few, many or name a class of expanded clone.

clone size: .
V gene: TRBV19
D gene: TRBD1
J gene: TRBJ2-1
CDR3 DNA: TGTGCCAGTAGTCAGGGGGCGCATTTACCGAATGAGCAGTTCTTC
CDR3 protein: CASSQGAHLPNEQFF

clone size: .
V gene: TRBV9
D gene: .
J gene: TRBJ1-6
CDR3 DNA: TGTGCCAGCAGCGTAGTGGCCGATTATAATTCACCCCTCCACTTT
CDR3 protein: CASSVVADYNSPLHF

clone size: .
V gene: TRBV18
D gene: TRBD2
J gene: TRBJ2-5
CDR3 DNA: TGTGCCAGCTCACCACGGGGACTACCACAAGAGACCCAGTACTTC
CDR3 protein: CASSPRGLPQETQYF

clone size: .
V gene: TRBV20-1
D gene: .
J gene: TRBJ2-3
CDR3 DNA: TGCAGTGCCAGTCCGGGGTCCGACTCTTCCAAGCAGTATTTT
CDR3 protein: CSASPGSDSSKQYF

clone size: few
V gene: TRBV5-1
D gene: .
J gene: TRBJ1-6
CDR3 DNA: TGCGCCAGCAGCTTAGGGGGTGACCGGATTCTGGCCCTCCACTTT
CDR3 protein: CASSLGGDRILALHF

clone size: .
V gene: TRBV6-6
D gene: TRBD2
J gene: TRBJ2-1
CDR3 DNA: TGTGCCAGCAGTCCAACCCCACCTCTAGCGGGGATGAATGAGCAGTTCTTC
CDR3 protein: CASSPTPPLAGMNEQFF

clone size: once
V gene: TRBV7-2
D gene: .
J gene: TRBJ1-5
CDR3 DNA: TGTGCCAGCAGCTTTTCCTCTGTCCCTTCGAGTAGCAATCAGCCCCAGCATTTT
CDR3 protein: CASSFSSVPSSSNQPQHF

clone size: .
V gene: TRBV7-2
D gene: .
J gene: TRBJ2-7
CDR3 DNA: TGTGCCAGCAGCTTAGGATCGGCAGGGATTACCAGCTCCTACGAGCAGTACTTC
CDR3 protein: CASSLGSAGITSSYEQYF

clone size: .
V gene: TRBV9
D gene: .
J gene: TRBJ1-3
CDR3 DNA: TGTGCCAGCAGCGTGCACGGGGAATCTGGAAACACCATATATTTT
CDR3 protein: CASSVHGESGNTIYF

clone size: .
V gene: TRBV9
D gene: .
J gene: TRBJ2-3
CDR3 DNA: TGTGCCAGCAGCGGCGCAGATACGCAGTATTTT
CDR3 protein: CASSGADTQYF

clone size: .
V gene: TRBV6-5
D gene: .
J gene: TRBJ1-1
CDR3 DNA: TGTGCCAGCAGCGCGACAGCCCGAAGGTATACTGAAGCTTTCTTT
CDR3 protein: CASSATARRYTEAFF

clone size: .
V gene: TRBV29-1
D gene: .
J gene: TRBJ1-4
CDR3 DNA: TGCAGCGTTGGAGCGTTGGAGGGAGGCGCGGATGAAAAACTGTTTTTT
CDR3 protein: CSVGALEGGADEKLFF

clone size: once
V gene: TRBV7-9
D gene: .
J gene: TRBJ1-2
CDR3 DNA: TGTGCCAGCAGCTTAGAACACAGGGCTGGCTACACCTTC
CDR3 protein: CASSLEHRAGYTF

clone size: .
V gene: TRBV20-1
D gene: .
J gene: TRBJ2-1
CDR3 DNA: TGCAGTGCTAGTCAGGGGCTAGCAGGATACAATGAGCAGTTCTTC
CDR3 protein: CSASQGLAGYNEQFF

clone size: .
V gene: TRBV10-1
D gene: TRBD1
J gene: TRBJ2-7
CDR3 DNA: TGCGCCAGCAGTGAACCGGGACAGGGGCGACTCGAGCAGTACTTC
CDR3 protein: CASSEPGQGRLEQYF

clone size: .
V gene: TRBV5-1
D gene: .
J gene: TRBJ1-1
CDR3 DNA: TGCGCCAGCAGCTTGGGCGGGGCGAACACTGAAGCTTTCTTT
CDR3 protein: CASSLGGANTEAFF

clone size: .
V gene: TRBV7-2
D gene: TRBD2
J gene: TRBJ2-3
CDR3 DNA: TGTGCCAGCAGGGGACTAGCGGGGGGACTCACAGATACGCAGTATTTT
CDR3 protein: CASRGLAGGLTDTQYF

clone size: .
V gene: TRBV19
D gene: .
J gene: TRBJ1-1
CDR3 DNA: TGTGCCAGTGGCTTGGGAGACACTGAAGCTTTCTTT
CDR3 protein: CASGLGDTEAFF

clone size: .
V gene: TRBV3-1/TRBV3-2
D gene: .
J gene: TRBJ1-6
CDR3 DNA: TGTGCCAGCAGTCTTAACTTTAATTCACCCCTCCACTTT
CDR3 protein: CASSLNFNSPLHF

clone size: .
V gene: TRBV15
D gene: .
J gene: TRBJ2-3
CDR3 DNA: TGTGCCACCAGCCGGTGGCGGGGAAGCACAGATACGCAGTATTTT
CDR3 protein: CATSRWRGSTDTQYF

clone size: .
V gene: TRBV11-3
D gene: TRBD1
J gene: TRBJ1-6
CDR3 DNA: TGTGCCAGCAGCCTTAACAGGGGGTGGGGGGAATTTTATAATTCACCCCTCCACTTT
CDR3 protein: CASSLNRGWGEFYNSPLHF

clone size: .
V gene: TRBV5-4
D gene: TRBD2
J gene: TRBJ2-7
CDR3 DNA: TGTGCCAGCAGCTGGGGTGGTGCGGGGGGCTACGAGCAGTACTTC
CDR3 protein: CASSWGGAGGYEQYF

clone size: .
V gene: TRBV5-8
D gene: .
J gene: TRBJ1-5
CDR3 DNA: TGTGCCAGCAGTCTGAGGACAGTCAATCAGCCCCAGCATTTT
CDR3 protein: CASSLRTVNQPQHF

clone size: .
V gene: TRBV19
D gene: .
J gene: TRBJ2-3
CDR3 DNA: TGTGCCAGTAGTCCGCGGGCCTTGCCCACAGATACGCAGTATTTT
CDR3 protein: CASSPRALPTDTQYF

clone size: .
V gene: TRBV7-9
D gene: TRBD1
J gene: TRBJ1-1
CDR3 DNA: TGTGCCAGCATCGGTCCAGGGGGCAACACTGAAGCTTTCTTT
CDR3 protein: CASIGPGGNTEAFF